This is a list of T cell receptor beta chains from one sample in a study of precursors of human CD4 cytotoxic T cells. MiXCR, run by TCRdb on the reads, gives a single entry per CDR3 protein. The sample carries 200 to 250 distinct CDR3 sequences, about 35% recorded once. Material for sequencing was memory CD4+ T cells from blood (PBMCs). Source of these receptors: a human donor in good health. CDR3s include the opening cysteine and the closing phenylalanine or tryptophan. Each record gives: clone size, D gene, V gene, J gene, CDR3 protein, CDR3 DNA. A D gene is named only where the DNA matches it firmly. Clone size, where shown, is once, few, many, or a class for clones that have expanded.

clone size: .; D gene: .; V gene: TRBV14; J gene: TRBJ1-2; CDR3 protein: CASSPARNYGYTF; CDR3 DNA: TGTGCCAGCAGCCCCGCCCGTAACTATGGCTACACCTTC
clone size: large; D gene: TRBD1; V gene: TRBV27; J gene: TRBJ1-5; CDR3 protein: CASGSPGQGHQPQHF; CDR3 DNA: TGTGCCAGTGGCAGTCCGGGACAGGGACATCAGCCCCAGCATTTT
clone size: .; D gene: .; V gene: TRBV20-1; J gene: TRBJ2-7; CDR3 protein: CSARVRGSYEQYF; CDR3 DNA: TGCAGTGCTAGAGTAAGGGGGTCCTACGAGCAGTACTTC
clone size: few; D gene: TRBD1; V gene: TRBV5-1; J gene: TRBJ2-7; CDR3 protein: CASSLRTGGAYEQYF; CDR3 DNA: TGCGCCAGCAGCCTCCGGACAGGGGGCGCCTACGAGCAGTACTTC
clone size: .; D gene: .; V gene: TRBV5-1; J gene: TRBJ2-6; CDR3 protein: CASSLATETGANVLTF; CDR3 DNA: TGCGCCAGCAGCTTAGCGACAGAGACTGGGGCCAACGTCCTGACTTTC
clone size: .; D gene: .; V gene: TRBV2; J gene: TRBJ2-6; CDR3 protein: CASNSGANVLTF; CDR3 DNA: TGTGCCAGCAATTCTGGGGCCAACGTCCTGACTTTC
clone size: large; D gene: .; V gene: TRBV10-3; J gene: TRBJ2-7; CDR3 protein: CAITTGRNREQYF; CDR3 DNA: TGTGCCATCACGACCGGACGTAATCGCGAGCAGTACTTC
clone size: .; D gene: TRBD2; V gene: TRBV4-3; J gene: TRBJ2-2; CDR3 protein: CASSQDREGLAGVTGELFF; CDR3 DNA: TGCGCCAGCAGCCAAGATCGGGAGGGACTAGCGGGAGTTACCGGGGAGCTGTTTTTT
clone size: large; D gene: TRBD1; V gene: TRBV28; J gene: TRBJ1-1; CDR3 protein: CASGTPGQGGTEAFF; CDR3 DNA: TGTGCCAGCGGTACTCCGGGACAGGGGGGCACTGAAGCTTTCTTT
clone size: large; D gene: TRBD1; V gene: TRBV12-3/TRBV12-4; J gene: TRBJ1-6; CDR3 protein: CASSPAGTANSPLHF; CDR3 DNA: TGTGCCAGCAGTCCCGCCGGGACAGCGAATTCACCCCTCCACTTT
clone size: large; D gene: .; V gene: TRBV19; J gene: TRBJ2-5; CDR3 protein: CASSPVGRRLETQYF; CDR3 DNA: TGTGCCAGTAGTCCTGTGGGACGCAGGTTGGAGACCCAGTACTTC